This TCR beta chain is drawn from a study of blood T cell repertoires in COVID-19 (dated by TCRdb to 2020 to 2022). General notes on the study: Samples from collaborators originated in the United States, Italy and Spain and spanned both the acute and convalescent phases of COVID-19. The material from the prospective study consisted of cDNA or gDNA derived from T cells, B-cell-depleted T cells, or PBMCs. The dataset comprised deeply sampled blood TCRbeta repertoires from subjects exposed to, actively infected with, or recovered from COVID-19. The repertoires were made available in a free public database intended to serve as a resource for research on the immune response to SARS-CoV-2. Samples came from the ongoing ImmuneRACE study (first 160 participants) plus 1,254 subjects from 6 global collaborators. Nearly every sample came with metadata listing a de-identified subject ID, COVID-19 status, age in years and sex. HLA class I and class II types, where available, came from metadata supplied by the sample provider rather than from assay-based typing.

Participants in the prospective study were aged roughly 18 to 100 years, lived in 20 to 30 United States geographic areas, and enrolled through a virtual design. To assign participants to cohorts, the prospective study relied on clinical history that participants themselves reported in a screening survey and a study questionnaire. A participant counted as exposed if, within 2 weeks of entering the study, that participant had been in contact with someone who had a PCR-confirmed or clinician-diagnosed COVID-19 case. In the prospective study, whole blood, serum and a nasopharyngeal or oropharyngeal swab were collected from each participant by mobile phlebotomists. Over a roughly 2-month period, participants in the prospective study had the option of providing additional blood draws and questionnaires. Blood samples from the prospective study were shipped frozen or at room temperature prior to DNA extraction.

TCRbeta CDR3 regions were amplified from genomic DNA by means of the immunoSEQ Assay, a bias-controlled multiplex PCR. On the study's bioinformatics: Within the assay, amplification of reference gene primers was used to estimate how many nucleated cells each sample contained. Sequence reads were collapsed and filtered to measure the absolute abundance of every unique TCRbeta CDR3 rearrangement. For each sample, productive Simpson clonality was calculated as the square root of Simpson's diversity index across productive rearrangements. TCRdb re-hosts the immuneACCESS table, in-frame sequences only. Its copies lack some clones; in the studies checked, an unresolved V gene accounts for under half of them, and the cause for the rest is not known. Clone size and the V and J calls come from that table; the DNA yielded D and trimming. The table for this sample lists under 200,000 clones; around 84% of them were counted only once. The ten top clones hold under 4% of the sample.

The germline V gene sets CDR1 to SGHRS and CDR2 to YFSETQ. The CDR3 contains 16 residues, cysteine and phenylalanine counted. Solely the CDR3 DNA is kept, with 48 bases framed from the first base. The germline V end is reduced by 7 bases and the J end by 2 bases; junction bases left unmatched: 14. With respect to this clone: It lacks a known antigen. No base qualities exist here, and no much larger clone lies one base off it.

Results and caveats for the whole study, not just this receptor: How much clinical and demographic metadata was included differed by source and by participant, and the metadata was provided uncurated.

Recombination connected TRBV5-1 to TRBJ2-7; 8 of the junction bases match TRBD1. Sequenced material: PBMCs or T cells enriched from blood (not recorded which). The sequence was obtained from a woman between 25 and 40 years old who had been exposed to COVID-19. The nucleotides read TGCGCCAGCTCCTCCAGTCAGGGGGCGAGTCCCTACGAGCAGTACTTC. It codes for CASSSSQGASPYEQYF.